The 5 T cell receptor beta chains below were found in one sample sequenced in a study of T-cell memory formation after mild COVID-19. In TCRdb, the 5' RACE reads were re-called with MiXCR into one record per CDR3 protein. The sample has some 300,000 distinct CDR3 sequences; roughly 19% are singletons. Material: PBMCs or a T cell subset sorted from them (not recorded which). Receptors originate from a man in his late teens or twenties who had mild COVID-19 (a few samples of this study predate the infection). Cell type and time point are not known.

Written as DNA, the CDR3 is TGTGCCACCAGTGACAGCAATTCACCCCTCCACTTT. Translated, it gives CATSDSNSPLHF. V gene TRBV24-1 combines with J gene TRBJ1-6, with D unclear. This CDR3 is 12 amino acids long. The V end lost 4 bases, the J end lost 7 bases, and 4 bases lay between the germline ends. Germline values: CDR1 KGHDR, CDR2 SFDVKD.

This clonotype has a handful of counts. The rearrangement joins TRBV7-2 to TRBJ2-5; 8 nucleotides line up with TRBD2. This CDR3 is built from 12 residues. V lost 5 bases to trimming and J lost 7 bases; unmatched junction nucleotides: 3. Germline V gene sequence: CDR1 SGHTA, CDR2 FQGNSA. The CDR3 DNA reads as TGTGCCAGCAGCCCCCTAGCGGGGACCCAGTACTTC. Residues: CASSPLAGTQYF.

This clonotype was counted at least ten times. The CDR3 DNA follows: TGTGCCACCAGCAGAGTCCAGGGGAATGAGCAGTTCTTC. Translating it yields CATSRVQGNEQFF. The chain joins TRBV15 to TRBJ2-1, with D possibly TRBD1 on 6 matching bases. The V end lost 1 base, the J end lost 7 bases, and 8 bases lay between the germline ends. Germline V CDR1 and CDR2: LNHNV, YYDKDF (reference sequence). This CDR3 has 13 amino acids.

This clonotype was seen a few times. The chain has TRBV28 and TRBJ1-2; D call uncertain. Trimming took off 3 bases at V and 8 bases at J, with 16 bases between the two ends. The CDR3 length is 14 residues. Germline CDR1 is MDHEN and CDR2 is SYDVKM. The CDR3 coding sequence is TGTGCCAGCAGTTTGTTAGCGGGGAGGCGGGGCTACACCTTC. Its translation is CASSLLAGRRGYTF.

This clonotype was seen more than once but under ten times. The chain links TRBV7-2 to TRBJ1-2, with TRBD1 as a possible D gene (5 bases). The CDR3 extends over 14 amino acids. V lost 3 bases and J 5 bases, leaving 13 bases between the germline ends. Germline loops: CDR1 SGHTA, CDR2 FQGNSA. CDR3 nucleotides: TGTGCCAGCAGCTTGGGCGGCAGGGTTTATGGCTACACCTTC. Protein product: CASSLGGRVYGYTF.